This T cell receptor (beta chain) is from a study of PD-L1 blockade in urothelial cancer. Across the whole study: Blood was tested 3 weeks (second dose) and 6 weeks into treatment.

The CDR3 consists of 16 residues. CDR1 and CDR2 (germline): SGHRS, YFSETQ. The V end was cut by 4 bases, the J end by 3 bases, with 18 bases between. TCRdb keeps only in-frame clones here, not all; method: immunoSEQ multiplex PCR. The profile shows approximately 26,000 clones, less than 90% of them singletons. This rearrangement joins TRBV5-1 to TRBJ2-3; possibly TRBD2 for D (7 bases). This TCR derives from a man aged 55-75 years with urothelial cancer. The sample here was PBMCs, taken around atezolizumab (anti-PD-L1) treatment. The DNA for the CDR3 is TGCGCCAGCAGCCGAACCTCGGGGGGCCTAACAGATACGCAGTATTTT. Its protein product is CASSRTSGGLTDTQYF.